The TCR beta chain under discussion was sequenced for a study of PD-1 blockade in classical Hodgkin lymphoma. This clone is labeled as medium-sized. The V end was cut by 0 bases, the J end by 10 bases, with 7 bases between. CDR3 size: 13 residues. Germline values: CDR1 SGHNT, CDR2 YENEEA. Repertoires were generated with immunoSEQ multiplex PCR, while TCRdb's copy carries only in-frame clones and drops some. The data hold more than 20,000 clones, with 60% to 80% observed a single time. The time point here: cycle 4 day 1 (C4D1), after 5 to 7 weeks of nivolumab. Relapse after autologous stem cell transplantation occurred in every patient, and brentuximab vedotin exposure varied.

This clonotype originated in a human donor with classical Hodgkin lymphoma. The source was peripheral blood mononuclear cells (PBMCs), collected before the fourth cycle of nivolumab. The V gene is TRBV11-3, the J gene TRBJ1-6; D uncertain. CDR3 in amino acids: CASSLDPPSPLHF. CDR3 sequence (DNA): TGTGCCAGCAGCTTAGATCCCCCCTCACCCCTCCACTTT.